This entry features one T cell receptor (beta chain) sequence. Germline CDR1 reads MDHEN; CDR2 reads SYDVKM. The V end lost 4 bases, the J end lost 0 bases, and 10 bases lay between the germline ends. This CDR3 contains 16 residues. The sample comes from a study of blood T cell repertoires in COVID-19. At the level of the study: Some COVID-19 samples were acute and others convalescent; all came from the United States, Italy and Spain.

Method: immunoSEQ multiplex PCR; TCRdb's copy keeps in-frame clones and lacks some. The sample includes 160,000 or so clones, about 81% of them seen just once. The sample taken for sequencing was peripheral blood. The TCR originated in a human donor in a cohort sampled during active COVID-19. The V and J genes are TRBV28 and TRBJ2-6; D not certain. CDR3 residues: CASSSPPGSGANVLTF. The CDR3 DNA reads TGTGCCAGCAGTTCACCTCCGGGCTCTGGGGCCAACGTCCTGACTTTC.